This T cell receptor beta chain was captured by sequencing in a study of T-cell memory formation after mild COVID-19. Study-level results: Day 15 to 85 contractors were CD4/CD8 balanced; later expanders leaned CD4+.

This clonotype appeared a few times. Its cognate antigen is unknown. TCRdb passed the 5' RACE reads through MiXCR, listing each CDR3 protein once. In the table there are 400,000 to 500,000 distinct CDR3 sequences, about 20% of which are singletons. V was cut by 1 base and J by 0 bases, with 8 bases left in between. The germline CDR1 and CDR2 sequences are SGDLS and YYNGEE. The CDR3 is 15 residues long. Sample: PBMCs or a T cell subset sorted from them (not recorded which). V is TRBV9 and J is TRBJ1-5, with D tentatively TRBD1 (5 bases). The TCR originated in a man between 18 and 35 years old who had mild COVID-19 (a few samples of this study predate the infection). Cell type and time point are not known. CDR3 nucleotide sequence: TGTGCCAGCAGCGTACAGGGAGCTAGCAATCAGCCCCAGCATTTT. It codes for CASSVQGASNQPQHF.